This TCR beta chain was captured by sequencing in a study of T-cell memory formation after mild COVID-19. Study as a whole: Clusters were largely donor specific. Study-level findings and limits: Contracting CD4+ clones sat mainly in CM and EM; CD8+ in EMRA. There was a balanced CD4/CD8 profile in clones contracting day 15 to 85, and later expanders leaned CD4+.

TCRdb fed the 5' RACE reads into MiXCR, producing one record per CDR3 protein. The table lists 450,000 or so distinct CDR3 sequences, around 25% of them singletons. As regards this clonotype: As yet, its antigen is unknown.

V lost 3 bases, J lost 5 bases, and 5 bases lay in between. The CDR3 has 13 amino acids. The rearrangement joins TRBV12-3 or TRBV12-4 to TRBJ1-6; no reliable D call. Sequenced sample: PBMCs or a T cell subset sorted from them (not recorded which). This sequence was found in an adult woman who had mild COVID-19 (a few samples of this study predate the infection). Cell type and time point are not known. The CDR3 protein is CASSLKNNSPLHF. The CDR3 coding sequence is TGTGCCAGCAGTTTGAAGAATAATTCACCCCTCCACTTT.